The present entry profiles one TCR beta chain with its context. V gave up 4 bases and J gave up 0 bases, with 16 bases separating them. This CDR3 region has 17 residues. Per germline, CDR1 SGHTS and CDR2 YDEGEE. This entry belongs to a study of blood T cell repertoires in COVID-19. Original processing methods: Scientists estimated how many nucleated cells there were by amplifying reference gene primers. Generated by immunoSEQ multiplex PCR, the TCRdb table keeps only in-frame clones and is missing some. The V and J calls and clone size come from that table; D and trimming were worked out from the DNA. The table has some 260,000 clones, around nine tenths seen once.

This chain joins TRBV5-8 and TRBJ2-2; D uncertain. This TCR was sampled from a middle-aged man who had recovered from COVID-19. The sample consisted of PBMCs or T cells enriched from blood (not recorded which). CDR3 loop: CASSLALRSANTGELFF. CDR3 DNA sequence: TGTGCCAGCAGCCTGGCCCTACGATCCGCGAACACCGGGGAGCTGTTTTTT.